One sample yielded the 29 T cell receptor beta chains listed below, sequenced in a study of blood T cell repertoires in COVID-19. Sequencing was performed with immunoSEQ multiplex PCR; in TCRdb, only in-frame clones are kept and a portion is missing. The sample lists 200,000 to 250,000 clones; around 88% were seen once. Sequenced input: PBMCs or T cells enriched from blood (not recorded which). These receptors were obtained from a woman between 50 and 59 years old who had recovered from COVID-19.

The CDR3 region is CASSPNAGISTGELFF. The CDR3 DNA is TGTGCCAGCAGCCCAAATGCGGGGATAAGCACCGGGGAGCTGTTTTTT. The J gene is TRBJ2-2, the V gene TRBV27, with TRBD2 as a possible D gene (6 bases). The V end was cut by 6 bases, the J end by 4 bases, with 18 bases between. This CDR3 spans 16 amino acids. Germline CDR1 and CDR2: MNHEY and SMNVEV (reference sequence).

V gene TRBV28 combines with J gene TRBJ1-4, with 9 nucleotides matching TRBD1. The germline V gene has CDR1 MDHEN and CDR2 SYDVKM. This CDR3 is built from 15 residues. V dropped 8 bases and J dropped 3; count of bases not matched to a gene: 7. The CDR3 coding sequence is TGTGCCAGCGTTACAGGGGGCGAGGCTAATGAAAAACTGTTTTTT. Its translation is CASVTGGEANEKLFF.

This clone was counted only a few times. The chain links TRBV4-3 to TRBJ1-5; D call uncertain. This CDR3 has 15 residues. Germline CDR1 and CDR2: LGHNA and YSLEER. Trimming removed 0 bases from V and 3 bases from J, with 9 bases in between. The CDR3 region is CASSQEAFLNQPQHF. Written as DNA, the CDR3 is TGCGCCAGCAGCCAAGAAGCCTTCCTCAATCAGCCCCAGCATTTT.

This CDR3 reads CASSLGGGEEKLFF. DNA for the CDR3: TGTGCCAGCAGTTTAGGAGGGGGGGAGGAAAAACTGTTTTTT. This chain links TRBV27 with TRBJ1-4; D is possibly TRBD1 (6 bases). V was clipped by 2 bases and J by 8 bases, with 12 bases between them. The CDR3 extends over 14 amino acids. The germline V gene encodes CDR1 MNHEY and CDR2 SMNVEV (reference sequence).

This chain links TRBV7-2 with TRBJ1-1, with 7 bases that match TRBD1. J lost 8 bases, V lost 3 bases, and 9 bases had no gene match. The CDR3 sequence is 14 residues long. CDR1 and CDR2 (germline): SGHTA, FQGNSA. The CDR3 DNA is TGTGCCAGCAGCTTGGGAACAGGGGCTCTCGAAGCTTTCTTT. The encoded protein is CASSLGTGALEAFF.

The rearrangement uses TRBV4-3 and TRBJ2-7; D unresolved. Per germline, CDR1 LGHNA and CDR2 YSLEER. The ends were cut back, 0 bases at V and 2 bases at J, with 8 bases in the middle. The CDR3 runs to 14 residues. CDR3 sequence reads: CASSQDSRTYEQYF. The CDR3 nucleotides read TGCGCCAGCAGCCAAGACTCCAGGACCTACGAGCAGTACTTC.

V is TRBV4-1 and J is TRBJ2-1, with 11 bases identical to TRBD2. Germline assignment: CDR1 MGHRA and CDR2 YSYEKL. After removal of 6 bases from V and 6 bases from J, the junction contained 7 bases not matched to a gene. The CDR3 covers 15 residues. CDR3 loop: CASRLLAGGVNEQFF. Written as DNA, the CDR3 is TGCGCCAGCAGGTTGCTAGCGGGGGGAGTCAATGAGCAGTTCTTC.

This clone was seen just once. The genes are TRBV19 and TRBJ2-1, with 7 bases that match TRBD1. The CDR3 is 16 amino acids. With V trimmed by 2 bases and J by 7 bases, 11 bases remained unmatched. In germline, CDR1 is LNHDA, CDR2 SQIVND (reference sequence). CDR3 nucleotide sequence: TGTGCCAGTAGTATATGGTTGTCGGGCAGGGGGAATGAGCAGTTCTTC. Protein sequence: CASSIWLSGRGNEQFF.

V and J are TRBV5-4 and TRBJ2-7; 10 bases map to TRBD2. Germline loops: CDR1 SGHNT, CDR2 YYREEE (reference sequence). The CDR3 is made up of 15 amino acids. The V and J ends lost 0 bases and 6 bases, in that order; junction bases with no gene match: 6. In DNA form, the CDR3 reads TGTGCCAGCAGCTTGGGGCCTAGCGGGAGCCGCGAGCAGTACTTC. Translated: CASSLGPSGSREQYF.

This sequence joins TRBV4-3 and TRBJ1-1; no reliable D call. V was cut by 1 base and J by 1 base, with 10 bases left in between. Germline CDR1 reads LGHNA; CDR2 reads YSLEER. The CDR3 is 15 residues long. The CDR3 DNA is TGCGCCAGCAGCCAAGGCCACAGTACGAACACTGAAGCTTTCTTT. Translated, it gives CASSQGHSTNTEAFF.

The chain has TRBV13 and TRBJ1-1; TRBD1 aligns across 7 bases. Per the germline V gene, CDR1 is PRHDT and CDR2 is FYEKMQ (reference sequence). V shed 0 bases, J shed 10 bases, and the junction held 8 bases outside the gene matches. The CDR3 consists of 14 residues. CDR3 sequence: CASSLGVRQGSAFF. CDR3 sequence (DNA): TGTGCCAGCAGCTTAGGAGTCCGACAGGGTTCAGCTTTCTTT.

The V gene is TRBV28, the J gene TRBJ2-1; D gene uncertain. Per germline, CDR1 MDHEN and CDR2 SYDVKM. With 3 bases removed from V and 1 base from J, the gap between germline ends came to 7 bases. The CDR3 has 14 residues. CDR3 loop: CASSFVESYNEQFF. The CDR3 DNA reads as TGTGCCAGCAGTTTTGTGGAGTCCTACAATGAGCAGTTCTTC. The full variable domain, with the rest looked up from reference TRBV28 and TRBJ2-1, is DVKVTQSSRYLVKRTGEKVFLECVQDMDHENMFWYRQDPGLGLRLIYFSYDVKMKEKGDIPEGYSVSREKKERFSLILESASTNQTSMYLCASSFVESYNEQFFGPGTRLTVL.

The chain links TRBV29-1 to TRBJ2-1; 7 bases agree with TRBD2. After removal of 1 base from V and 7 bases from J, the junction contained 1 base not matched to a gene. This CDR3 is 12 amino acids long. CDR1 is SQVTM, CDR2 ANQGSEA, per germline. CDR3 protein: CSVEAGGNEQFF. In DNA form, the CDR3 reads TGCAGCGTTGAAGCGGGGGGAAATGAGCAGTTCTTC.

The rearrangement links TRBV19 to TRBJ1-1; D is unresolved. Trimming stripped 5 bases from V and 4 bases from J, with 11 bases between. Germline CDR1 reads LNHDA; CDR2 reads SQIVND (reference sequence). CDR3 length: 13 amino acids. The DNA for the CDR3 is TGTGCCAGTAGTGCCTTGGGCGCCACTGAAGCTTTCTTT. It yields the protein CASSALGATEAFF.

The chain links TRBV7-2 to TRBJ1-4, with a tentative D call TRBD1 (5 bases). V lost 1 base and J lost 3, with 12 bases in between. This CDR3 has 16 residues. CDR1 is SGHTA, CDR2 FQGNSA, per germline. CDR3 sequence reads: CASSLERGRANEKLFF. CDR3 sequence (DNA): TGTGCCAGCAGCTTAGAAAGGGGCAGGGCTAATGAAAAACTGTTTTTT. Filled out from reference TRBV7-2 and TRBJ1-4, the complete variable domain reads GAGVSQSPSNKVTEKGKDVELRCDPISGHTALYWYRQSLGQGLEFLIYFQGNSAPDKSGLPSDRFSAERTGGSVSTLTIQRTQQEDSAVYLCASSLERGRANEKLFFGSGTQLSVL.

The gene calls are TRBV2 and TRBJ1-2; 8 bases map to TRBD1. CDR3 length: 14 residues. Germline trimming cut 6 bases from V and 8 bases from J; bases unmatched to any gene: 11. CDR1 is SNHLY and CDR2 is FYNNEI in the germline V gene. CDR3 protein: CASSFEDRAGGYTF. CDR3 in DNA: TGTGCCAGCAGCTTCGAGGACAGGGCGGGGGGCTACACCTTC.

The chain employs TRBV6-5 and TRBJ1-2, with D possibly matching TRBD1 (6 bases). The CDR3 extends over 14 amino acids. CDR1 and CDR2 from the germline V gene are MNHEY and SVGAGI. The V gene lost 10 bases and the J gene lost 4 bases, with 19 bases spanning the gap. The CDR3 DNA sequence: TGTGCCACTACCGACAGGCTTGATTTCTATGGCTACACCTTC. Its translation: CATTDRLDFYGYTF.

The chain has TRBV6-2 or TRBV6-3 and TRBJ2-5; D may be TRBD1 (6 bases). Germline-derived CDR1 and CDR2 are MNHEY and SVGEGT. The CDR3 is 13 amino acids. V lost 6 bases, J lost 3 bases, and 11 bases lay in between. The chain's CDR3 is CASSRDNEETQYF. DNA of the CDR3: TGTGCCAGCAGCCGGGACAACGAAGAGACCCAGTACTTC.

This clone was observed a few times. The chain joins TRBV30 to TRBJ1-4; D possibly corresponds to TRBD1 (5 bases). V was trimmed by 6 bases and J by 3 bases, leaving 11 bases between them. CDR3 length: 13 amino acids. Germline V gives CDR1 GTSNPN, CDR2 SVGIG (reference sequence). CDR3 in DNA: TGTGCCTGCCAGGGTGGATCTAATGAAAAACTGTTTTTT. It specifies CACQGGSNEKLFF. Complete variable domain (other parts from reference TRBV30 and TRBJ1-4): SQTIHQWPATLVQPVGSPLSLECTVEGTSNPNLYWYRQAAGRGLQLLFYSVGIGQISSEVPQNLSASRPQDRQFILSSKKLLLSDSGFYLCACQGGSNEKLFFGSGTQLSVL.

CDR3 amino acids: CASSQTLAGETQYF. CDR3 coding DNA: TGTGCCAGCAGCCAGACGTTAGCCGGGGAGACCCAGTACTTC. The chain recombines TRBV11-3 with TRBJ2-5; D call uncertain. This CDR3 contains 14 residues. Between the trimmed V and J ends, which lost 5 bases and 5 bases, there was a span of 15 bases. Per the germline V gene, CDR1 is SGHNT and CDR2 is YENEEA.

This chain joins TRBV18 and TRBJ1-4; D gene ambiguous. The CDR3 consists of 13 residues. Trimming stripped 3 bases from V and 5 bases from J, with 7 bases between. Germline CDR1 reads KGHSH; CDR2 reads LQKENI. The CDR3 loop is CASSPSGNEKLFF. DNA of the CDR3: TGTGCCAGCTCACCTTCGGGAAATGAAAAACTGTTTTTT.

V and J are TRBV27 and TRBJ1-1, with TRBD1 matching over 7 bases. V lost 2 bases and J lost 4; bases outside the gene matches: 4. The CDR3 spans 14 residues. Germline CDR1 and CDR2: MNHEY and SMNVEV (reference sequence). The CDR3 DNA reads TGTGCCAGCAGTTTAACACAGGGGATCACTGAAGCTTTCTTT. It encodes CASSLTQGITEAFF.

V usage is TRBV7-2 and J usage is TRBJ1-1; weak D call: TRBD1 (6 bases). V lost 1 base, J lost 0 bases, and 9 bases lay in between. This CDR3 is built from 15 residues. Per the germline V gene, CDR1 is SGHTA and CDR2 is FQGNSA. CDR3 DNA: TGTGCCAGCAGCTTAGTTGGGGGCATGAACACTGAAGCTTTCTTT. Amino acids: CASSLVGGMNTEAFF.

This clone has only one observation. The chain joins TRBV18 to TRBJ1-6; TRBD1 aligns across 8 bases. CDR1 and CDR2 from the germline V gene are KGHSH and LQKENI. V gave up 5 bases and J gave up 9 bases; unmatched junction bases: 6. The CDR3 extends over 14 amino acids. The CDR3 loop is CASSIGQGSSPLHF. The CDR3 nucleotides read TGTGCCAGCTCAATCGGACAGGGAAGTTCACCCCTCCACTTT.

The J gene is TRBJ2-1, the V gene TRBV27; 8 bases line up with TRBD2. The CDR3 is made up of 14 amino acids. V trimming: 1 base; J trimming: 6 bases; junction bases outside the gene matches: 2. CDR1 and CDR2 (germline): MNHEY, SMNVEV (reference sequence). CDR3 coding DNA: TGTGCCAGCAGTTTATACGGGGGGGTCAATGAGCAGTTCTTC. Its translation is CASSLYGGVNEQFF.

The chain uses TRBV4-3 and TRBJ1-2; 8 bases line up with TRBD1. The germline CDR1 and CDR2 sequences are LGHNA and YSLEER. CDR3 size: 15 residues. The junction had 6 bases not matched to a gene; V was cut back by 4 bases and J by 2 bases. CDR3 region: CASSRTRTGNYGYTF. In nucleotides, the CDR3 is TGCGCCAGCAGCCGCACTCGGACAGGGAACTATGGCTACACCTTC.

V is TRBV2 and J is TRBJ1-3; D is ambiguous. CDR1 is SNHLY, CDR2 FYNNEI, per germline. V lost 3 bases and J lost 0, with 6 bases in between. The CDR3 spans 14 residues. The CDR3 spells CASSDRGSGNTIYF. In DNA form, the CDR3 reads TGTGCCAGCAGTGACAGAGGCTCTGGAAACACCATATATTTT.

This rearrangement joins TRBV19 to TRBJ1-1; D is unclear. The CDR3 has 14 amino acids. Germline loops: CDR1 LNHDA, CDR2 SQIVND (reference sequence). Deletions cut 0 bases from V and 5 bases from J, with 10 bases between. Here the CDR3 DNA reads TGTGCCAGTAGTATAGATCACACGAGGACTGAAGCTTTCTTT. It specifies CASSIDHTRTEAFF.

V usage is TRBV29-1 and J usage is TRBJ1-5, with a tentative D call TRBD1 (6 bases). V was shortened by 6 bases and J by 6 bases, with 18 bases between the two germline ends. The CDR3 is made up of 14 amino acids. Germline loops: CDR1 SQVTM, CDR2 ANQGSEA. Written as DNA, the CDR3 is TGCAGCGTCCTCTTGGCAGGGGTGGGTCAGCCCCAGCATTTT. Translation: CSVLLAGVGQPQHF.